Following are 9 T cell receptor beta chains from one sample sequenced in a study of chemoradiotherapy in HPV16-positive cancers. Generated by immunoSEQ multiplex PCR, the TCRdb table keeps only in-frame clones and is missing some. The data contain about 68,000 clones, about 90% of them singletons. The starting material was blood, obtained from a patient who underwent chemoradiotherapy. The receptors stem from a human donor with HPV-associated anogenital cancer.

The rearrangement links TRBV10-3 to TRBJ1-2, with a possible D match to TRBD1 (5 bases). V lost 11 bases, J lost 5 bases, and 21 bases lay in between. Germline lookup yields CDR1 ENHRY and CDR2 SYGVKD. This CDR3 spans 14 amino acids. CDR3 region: CARRGRGRVYGYTF. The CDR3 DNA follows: TGTGCCCGAAGGGGCCGGGGCAGGGTTTATGGCTACACCTTC.

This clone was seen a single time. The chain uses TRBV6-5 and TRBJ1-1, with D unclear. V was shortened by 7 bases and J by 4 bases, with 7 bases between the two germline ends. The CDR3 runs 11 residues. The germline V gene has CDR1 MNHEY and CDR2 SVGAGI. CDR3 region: CASTSPTEAFF. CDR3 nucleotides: TGTGCCAGCACTAGCCCCACTGAAGCTTTCTTT.

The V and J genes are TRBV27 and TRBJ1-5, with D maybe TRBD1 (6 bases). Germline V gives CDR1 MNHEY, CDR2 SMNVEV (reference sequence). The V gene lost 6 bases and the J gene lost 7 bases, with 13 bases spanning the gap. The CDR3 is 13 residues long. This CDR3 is CASRGTYGQPQHF. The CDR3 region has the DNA TGTGCCAGCAGGGGGACATATGGGCAGCCCCAGCATTTT.

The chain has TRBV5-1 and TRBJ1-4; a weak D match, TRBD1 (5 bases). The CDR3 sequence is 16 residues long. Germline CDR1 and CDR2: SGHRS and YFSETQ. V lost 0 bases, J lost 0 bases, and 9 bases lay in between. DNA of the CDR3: TGCGCCAGCAGCTTGGTCGGGACCACAACTAATGAAAAACTGTTTTTT. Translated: CASSLVGTTTNEKLFF.

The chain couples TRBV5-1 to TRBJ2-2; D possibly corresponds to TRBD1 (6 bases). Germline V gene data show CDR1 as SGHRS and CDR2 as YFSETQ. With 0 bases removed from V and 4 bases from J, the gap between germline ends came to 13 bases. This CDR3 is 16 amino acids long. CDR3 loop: CASSLAAGAGTGELFF. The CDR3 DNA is TGCGCCAGCAGCTTGGCCGCAGGGGCGGGCACCGGGGAGCTGTTTTTT.

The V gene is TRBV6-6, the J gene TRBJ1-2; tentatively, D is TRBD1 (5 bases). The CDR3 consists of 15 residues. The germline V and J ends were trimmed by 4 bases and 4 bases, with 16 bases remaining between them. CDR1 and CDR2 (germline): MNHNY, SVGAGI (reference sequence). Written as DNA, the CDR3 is TGTGCCAGCAGTTCGACAGTTGATTTTGGCTATGGCTACACCTTC. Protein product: CASSSTVDFGYGYTF.

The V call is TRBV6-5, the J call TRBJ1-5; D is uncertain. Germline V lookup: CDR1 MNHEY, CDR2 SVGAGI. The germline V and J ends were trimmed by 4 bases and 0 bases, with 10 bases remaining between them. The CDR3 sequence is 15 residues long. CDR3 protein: CASSFDGDSNQPQHF. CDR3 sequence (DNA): TGTGCCAGCAGTTTTGACGGGGATAGCAATCAGCCCCAGCATTTT.

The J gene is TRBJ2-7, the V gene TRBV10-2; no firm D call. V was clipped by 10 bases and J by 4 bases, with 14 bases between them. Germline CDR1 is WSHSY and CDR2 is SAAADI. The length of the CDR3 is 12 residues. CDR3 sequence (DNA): TGCGCCACTTCGAGGCCTGGGTACGAGCAGTACTTC. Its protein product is CATSRPGYEQYF.

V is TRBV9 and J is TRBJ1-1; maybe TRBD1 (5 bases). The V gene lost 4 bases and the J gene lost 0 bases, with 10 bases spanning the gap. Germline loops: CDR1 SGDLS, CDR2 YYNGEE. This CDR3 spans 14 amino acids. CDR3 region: CASSLGALNTEAFF. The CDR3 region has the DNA TGTGCCAGCAGCCTAGGGGCCCTGAACACTGAAGCTTTCTTT.